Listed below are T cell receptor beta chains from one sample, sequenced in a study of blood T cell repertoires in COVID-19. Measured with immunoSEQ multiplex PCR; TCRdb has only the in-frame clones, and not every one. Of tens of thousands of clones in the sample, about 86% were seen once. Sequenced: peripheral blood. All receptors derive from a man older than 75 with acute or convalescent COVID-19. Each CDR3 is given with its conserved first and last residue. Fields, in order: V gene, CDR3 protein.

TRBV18	CASNRDTNSPLHF
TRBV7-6	CASSPFSGRSQNEQFF
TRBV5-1	CASSGTSGRPDTQYF
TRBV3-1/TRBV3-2	CASSPYRTGEETQYF
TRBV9	CASSVGLGLYVDTQYF
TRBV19	CASSFRGQGSDSNQPQHF
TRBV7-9	CASSLVGGNTGELFF
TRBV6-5	CASRTPQGNTQYF
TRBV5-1	CASSPGTGIYEQYF
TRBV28	CASSHLGGTGRGVGYEQYF
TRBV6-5	CASSSAGDYNEQFF
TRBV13	CASSFSGGAYEQYF
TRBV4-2	CASRPLGGASGYTF
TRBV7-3	CASSSNRGPNYGYTF
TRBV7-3	CASSLNPAYNEQFF
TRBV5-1	CASSQGTGNTEAFF
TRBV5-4	CASSLAGGRGGGELFF
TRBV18	CASSRDRPNTEAFF
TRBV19	CASSIQATNEKLFF
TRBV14	CASSQAPITSGRNEGQFF
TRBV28	CASTRGGSYNEQFF
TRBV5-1	CASSPPRDYLIDEQFF
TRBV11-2	CASSLQGARETQYF
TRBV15	CATSRPSRGGGRSQPQHF
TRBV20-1	CSASNAGGEGSTDTQYF
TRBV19	CASSNRQNEQFF
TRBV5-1	CASSEGLAGGDEQYF
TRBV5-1	CASSPRGNTGELFF
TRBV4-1	CASSQDPASATNTGELFF
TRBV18	CASSSMTVNYGYTF
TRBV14	CASSQVRGFLYEQYF
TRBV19	CASSMALGGAGNTIYF
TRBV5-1	CASKESGDNYGYTF
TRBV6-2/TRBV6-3	CASSASGQVLVNEQFF
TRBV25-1	CASSNFGTLVSGANVLTF
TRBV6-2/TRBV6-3	CASSWTSGSYNEQFF
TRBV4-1	CASSQLPDNNNSPLHF
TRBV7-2	CASSPARNSPLHF
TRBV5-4	CASSTWTGNNYGYTF
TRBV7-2	CASSLALTGNTEAFF
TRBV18	CASSREGGTYEQYF
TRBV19	CASSIVLAGGNEQFF
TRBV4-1	CASSQGQGHTDTQYF
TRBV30	CAWSGGQGQGYTF
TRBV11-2	CASSLGDGRVLETQYF